This T cell receptor (beta chain) was found in a study of blood T cell repertoires in COVID-19. The wider study: In each case, the material was cDNA or gDNA derived from T cells, B-cell-depleted T cells, or PBMCs.

Original handling: Nucleated cell counts were estimated from reference gene primer amplification. TCRdb's table, derived via immunoSEQ multiplex PCR, lists solely in-frame clones and lacks some. V and J calls and clone size are those listed in that table; D and trimming were worked out from the DNA. This table holds roughly 80,000 clones, 84% found once. This CDR3 spans 14 amino acids. The V gene lost 5 bases and the J gene lost 4 bases, with 9 bases spanning the gap. In germline, CDR1 is MNHEY, CDR2 SMNVEV (reference sequence). Sequenced sample: peripheral blood. This sequence joins TRBV27 and TRBJ1-6, with D perhaps TRBD1 (5 bases). This TCR derives from a man aged 45 to 65 with acute or convalescent COVID-19. CDR3 amino acids: CASSIDRYNSPLHF. Written as DNA, the CDR3 is TGTGCCAGCAGTATCGACAGATATAATTCACCCCTCCACTTT.